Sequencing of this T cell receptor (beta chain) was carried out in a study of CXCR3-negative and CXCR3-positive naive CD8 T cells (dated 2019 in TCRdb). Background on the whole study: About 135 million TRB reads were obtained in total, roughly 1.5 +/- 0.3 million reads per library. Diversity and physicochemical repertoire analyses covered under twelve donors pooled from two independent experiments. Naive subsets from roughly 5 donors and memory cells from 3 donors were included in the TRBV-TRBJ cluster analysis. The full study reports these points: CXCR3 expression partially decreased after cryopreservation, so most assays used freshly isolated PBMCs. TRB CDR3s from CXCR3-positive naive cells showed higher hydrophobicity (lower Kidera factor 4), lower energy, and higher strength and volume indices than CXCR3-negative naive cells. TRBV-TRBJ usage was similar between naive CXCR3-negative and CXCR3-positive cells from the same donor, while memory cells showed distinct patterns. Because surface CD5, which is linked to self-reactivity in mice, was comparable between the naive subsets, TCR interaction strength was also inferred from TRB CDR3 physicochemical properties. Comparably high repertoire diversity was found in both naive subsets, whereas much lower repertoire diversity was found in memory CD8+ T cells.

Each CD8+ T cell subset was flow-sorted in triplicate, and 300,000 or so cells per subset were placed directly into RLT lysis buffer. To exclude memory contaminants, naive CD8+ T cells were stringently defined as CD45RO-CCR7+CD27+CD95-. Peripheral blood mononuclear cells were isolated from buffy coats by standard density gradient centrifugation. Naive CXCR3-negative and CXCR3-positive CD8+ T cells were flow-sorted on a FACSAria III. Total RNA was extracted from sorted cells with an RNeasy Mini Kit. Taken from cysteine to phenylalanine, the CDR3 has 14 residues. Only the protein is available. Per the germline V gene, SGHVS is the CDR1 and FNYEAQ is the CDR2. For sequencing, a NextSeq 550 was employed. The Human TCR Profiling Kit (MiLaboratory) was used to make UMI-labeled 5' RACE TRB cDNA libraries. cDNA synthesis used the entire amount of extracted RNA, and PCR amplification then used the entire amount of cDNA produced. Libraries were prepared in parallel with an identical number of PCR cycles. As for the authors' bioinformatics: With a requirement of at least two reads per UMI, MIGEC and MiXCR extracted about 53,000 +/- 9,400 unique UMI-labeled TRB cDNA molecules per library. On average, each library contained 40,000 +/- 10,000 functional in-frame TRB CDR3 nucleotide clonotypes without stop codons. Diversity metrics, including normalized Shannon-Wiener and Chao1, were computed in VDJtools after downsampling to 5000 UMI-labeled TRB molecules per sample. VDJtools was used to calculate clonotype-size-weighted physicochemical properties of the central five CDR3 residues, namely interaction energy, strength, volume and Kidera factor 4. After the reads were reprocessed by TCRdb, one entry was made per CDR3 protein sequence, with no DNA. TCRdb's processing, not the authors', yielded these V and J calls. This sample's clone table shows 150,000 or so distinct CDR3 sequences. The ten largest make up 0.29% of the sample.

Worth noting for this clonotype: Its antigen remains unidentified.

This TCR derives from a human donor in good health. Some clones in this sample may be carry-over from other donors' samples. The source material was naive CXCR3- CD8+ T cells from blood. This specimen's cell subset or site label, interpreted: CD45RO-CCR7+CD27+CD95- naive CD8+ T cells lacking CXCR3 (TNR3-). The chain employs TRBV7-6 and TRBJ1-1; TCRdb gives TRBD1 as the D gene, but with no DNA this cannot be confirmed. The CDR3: CASSLATTGFEAFF. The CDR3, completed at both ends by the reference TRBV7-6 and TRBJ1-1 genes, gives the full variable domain GAGVSQSPRYKVTKRGQDVALRCDPISGHVSLYWYRQALGQGPEFLTYFNYEAQQDKSGLPNDRFSAERPEGSISTLTIQRTEQRDSAMYRCASSLATTGFEAFFGQGTRLTVV.